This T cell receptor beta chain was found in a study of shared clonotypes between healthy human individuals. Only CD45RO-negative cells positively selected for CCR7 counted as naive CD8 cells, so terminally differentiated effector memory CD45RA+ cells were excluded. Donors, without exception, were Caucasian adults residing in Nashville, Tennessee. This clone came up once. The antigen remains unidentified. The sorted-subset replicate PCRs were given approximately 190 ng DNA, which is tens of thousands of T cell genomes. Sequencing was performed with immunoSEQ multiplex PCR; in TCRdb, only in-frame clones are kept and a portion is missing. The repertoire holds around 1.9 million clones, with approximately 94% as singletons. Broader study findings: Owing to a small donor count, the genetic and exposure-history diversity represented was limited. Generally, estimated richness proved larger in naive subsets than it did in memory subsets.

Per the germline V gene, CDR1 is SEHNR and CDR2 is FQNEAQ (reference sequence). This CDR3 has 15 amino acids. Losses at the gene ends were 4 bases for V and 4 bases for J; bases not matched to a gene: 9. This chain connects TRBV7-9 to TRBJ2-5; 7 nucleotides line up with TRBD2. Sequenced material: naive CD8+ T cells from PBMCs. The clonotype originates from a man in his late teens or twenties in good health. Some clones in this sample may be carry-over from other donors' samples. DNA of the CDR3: TGTGCCAGCAGCTCGGCGGGGAGGGCTCTAGAGACCCAGTACTTC. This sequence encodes CASSSAGRALETQYF.